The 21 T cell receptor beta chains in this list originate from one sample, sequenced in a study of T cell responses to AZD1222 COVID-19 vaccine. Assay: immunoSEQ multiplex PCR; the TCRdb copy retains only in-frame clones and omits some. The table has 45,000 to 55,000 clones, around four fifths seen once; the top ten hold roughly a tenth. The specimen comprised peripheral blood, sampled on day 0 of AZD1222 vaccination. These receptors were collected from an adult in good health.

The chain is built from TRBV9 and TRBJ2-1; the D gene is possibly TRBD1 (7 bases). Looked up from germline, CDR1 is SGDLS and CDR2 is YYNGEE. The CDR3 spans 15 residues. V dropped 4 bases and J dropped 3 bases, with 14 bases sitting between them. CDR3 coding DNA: TGTGCCAGCAGCCGTGGCGGGACAGACTACAATGAGCAGTTCTTC. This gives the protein CASSRGGTDYNEQFF.

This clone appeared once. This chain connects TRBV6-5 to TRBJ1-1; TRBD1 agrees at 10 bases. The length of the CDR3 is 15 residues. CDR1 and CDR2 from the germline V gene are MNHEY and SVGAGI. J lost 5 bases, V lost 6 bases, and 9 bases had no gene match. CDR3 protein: CASSPQDRGWTEAFF. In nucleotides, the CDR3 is TGTGCCAGCAGCCCCCAGGACAGGGGGTGGACTGAAGCTTTCTTT.

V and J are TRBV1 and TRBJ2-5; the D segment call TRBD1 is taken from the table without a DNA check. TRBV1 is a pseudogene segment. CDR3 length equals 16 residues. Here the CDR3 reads CTSSQERAGVQETQYF. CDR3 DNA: TGCACCAGCAGCCAAGAAAGGGCAGGGGTCCAAGAGACCCAGTACTTC.

CDR3 residues: CSVRGSDRGGNYEQYF. The CDR3 DNA reads as TGCAGCGTCCGGGGCTCGGACAGGGGAGGAAACTACGAGCAGTACTTC. This chain joins TRBV29-1 and TRBJ2-7; 9 bases line up with TRBD1. Per germline, CDR1 SQVTM and CDR2 ANQGSEA. Trimming at V came to 6 bases and at J to 3 bases, leaving 15 bases not matched to a gene. The CDR3 covers 16 residues.

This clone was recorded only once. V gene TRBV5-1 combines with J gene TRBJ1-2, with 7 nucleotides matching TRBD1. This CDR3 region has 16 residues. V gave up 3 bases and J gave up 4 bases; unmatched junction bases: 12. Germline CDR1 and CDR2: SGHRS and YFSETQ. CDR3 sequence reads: CASSWGGGSGGYGYTF. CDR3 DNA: TGCGCCAGCAGCTGGGGAGGGGGCTCCGGGGGCTATGGCTACACCTTC.

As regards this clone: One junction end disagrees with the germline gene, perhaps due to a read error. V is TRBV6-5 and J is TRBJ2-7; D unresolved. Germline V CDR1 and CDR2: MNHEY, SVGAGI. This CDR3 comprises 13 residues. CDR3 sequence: CASRTSESYDQYF. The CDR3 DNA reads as TGTGCCAGCAGGACGAGCGAGAGCTACGATCAGTACTTC.

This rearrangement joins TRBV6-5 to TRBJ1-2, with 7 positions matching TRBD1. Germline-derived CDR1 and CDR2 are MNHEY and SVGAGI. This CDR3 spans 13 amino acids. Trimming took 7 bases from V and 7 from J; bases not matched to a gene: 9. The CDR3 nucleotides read TGTGCCAGCAAAACCGACAGGGTCTCTGGCTACACCTTC. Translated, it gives CASKTDRVSGYTF.

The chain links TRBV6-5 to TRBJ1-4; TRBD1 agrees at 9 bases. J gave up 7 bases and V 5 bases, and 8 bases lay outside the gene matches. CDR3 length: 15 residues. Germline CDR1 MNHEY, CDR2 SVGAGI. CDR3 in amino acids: CASSLSGTGSEKLFF. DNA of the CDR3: TGTGCCAGCAGTCTTTCCGGGACAGGGAGTGAAAAACTGTTTTTT.

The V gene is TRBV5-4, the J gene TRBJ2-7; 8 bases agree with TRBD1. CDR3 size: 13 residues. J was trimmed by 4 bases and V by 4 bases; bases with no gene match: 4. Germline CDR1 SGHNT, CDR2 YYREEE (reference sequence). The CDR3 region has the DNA TGTGCCAGCAGCATGACAGGGGAGTACGAGCAGTACTTC. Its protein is CASSMTGEYEQYF.

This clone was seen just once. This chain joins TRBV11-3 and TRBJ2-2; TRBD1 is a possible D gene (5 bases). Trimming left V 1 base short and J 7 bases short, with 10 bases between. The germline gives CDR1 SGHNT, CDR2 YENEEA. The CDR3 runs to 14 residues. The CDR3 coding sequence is TGTGCCAGCAGCTTAGGCAGGGTCAGCGGGGAGCTGTTTTTT. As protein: CASSLGRVSGELFF.

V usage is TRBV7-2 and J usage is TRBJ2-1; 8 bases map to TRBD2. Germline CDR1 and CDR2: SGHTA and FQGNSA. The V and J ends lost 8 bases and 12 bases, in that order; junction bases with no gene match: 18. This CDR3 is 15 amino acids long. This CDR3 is CASRLQGSGDSRQFF. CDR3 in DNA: TGTGCCAGCCGATTACAGGGTAGCGGGGATTCGAGGCAGTTCTTC.

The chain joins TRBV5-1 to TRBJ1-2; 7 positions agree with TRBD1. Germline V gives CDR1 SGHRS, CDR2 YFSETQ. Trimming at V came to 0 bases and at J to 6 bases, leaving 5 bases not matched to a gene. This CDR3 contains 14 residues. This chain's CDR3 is CASSLGEGANGYTF. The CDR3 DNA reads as TGCGCCAGCAGCTTGGGAGAGGGGGCAAATGGCTACACCTTC.

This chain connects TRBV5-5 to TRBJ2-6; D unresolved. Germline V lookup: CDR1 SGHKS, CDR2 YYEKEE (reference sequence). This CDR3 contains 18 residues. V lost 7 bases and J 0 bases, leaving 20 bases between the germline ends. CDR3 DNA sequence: TGTGCCAGCCGAACCTCTGCCGGTAGTTTCTCTGGGGCCAACGTCCTGACTTTC. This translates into CASRTSAGSFSGANVLTF.

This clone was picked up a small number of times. The CDR3 is CASSPVGLPNEKLFF. DNA for the CDR3: TGTGCCAGCTCACCAGTAGGGTTACCTAATGAAAAACTGTTTTTT. V and J are TRBV18 and TRBJ1-4; D is undetermined. V lost 2 bases, J lost 3 bases, and 10 bases lay in between. This CDR3 spans 15 amino acids. The V gene's germline CDR1 is KGHSH and CDR2 LQKENI. The variable domain in full, with the rest retrieved from reference TRBV18 and TRBJ1-4, is NAGVMQNPRHLVRRRGQEARLRCSPMKGHSHVYWYRQLPEEGLKFMVYLQKENIIDESGMPKERFSAEFPKEGPSILRIQQVVRGDSAAYFCASSPVGLPNEKLFFGSGTQLSVL.

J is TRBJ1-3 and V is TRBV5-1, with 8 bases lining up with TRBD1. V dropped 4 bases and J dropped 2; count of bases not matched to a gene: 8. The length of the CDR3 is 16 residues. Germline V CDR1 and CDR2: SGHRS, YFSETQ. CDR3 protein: CASSKTLDRAGNTIYF. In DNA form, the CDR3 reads TGCGCCAGCAGCAAAACTCTGGACAGGGCTGGAAACACCATATATTTT.

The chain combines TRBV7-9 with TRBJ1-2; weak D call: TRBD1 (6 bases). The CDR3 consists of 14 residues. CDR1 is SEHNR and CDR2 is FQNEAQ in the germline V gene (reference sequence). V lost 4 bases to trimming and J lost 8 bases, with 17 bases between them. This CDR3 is CASSSRGAPGGYTF. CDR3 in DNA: TGTGCCAGCAGCTCACGGGGGGCACCCGGGGGCTACACCTTC.

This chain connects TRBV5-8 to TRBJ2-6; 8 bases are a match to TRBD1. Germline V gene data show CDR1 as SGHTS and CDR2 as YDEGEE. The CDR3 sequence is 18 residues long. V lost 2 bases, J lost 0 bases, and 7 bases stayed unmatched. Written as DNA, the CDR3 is TGTGCCAGCAGCTTATGGGACAGGATCAGCTCTGGGGCCAACGTCCTGACTTTC. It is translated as CASSLWDRISSGANVLTF.

The CDR3 bases are TGTGCCAGCAGCCCCGGGGGGGGTCCCACAGATACGCAGTATTTT. Translation: CASSPGGGPTDTQYF. The V gene is TRBV11-3, the J gene TRBJ2-3; 8 bases agree with TRBD2. Germline CDR1 SGHNT, CDR2 YENEEA. The ends lost 5 bases at V and 2 bases at J; junction bases unmatched: 6. The CDR3 covers 15 residues.

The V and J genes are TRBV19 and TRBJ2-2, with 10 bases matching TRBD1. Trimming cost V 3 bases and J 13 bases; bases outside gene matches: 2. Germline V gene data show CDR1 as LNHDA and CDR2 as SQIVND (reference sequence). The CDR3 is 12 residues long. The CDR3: CASSMRDRGLFF. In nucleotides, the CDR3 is TGTGCCAGTAGTATGAGGGACAGGGGGCTGTTTTTT.

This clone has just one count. CDR3: CASRPPGQPNEKLFF. Written as DNA, the CDR3 is TGTGCCAGCAGGCCTCCGGGACAGCCTAATGAAAAACTGTTTTTT. This chain connects TRBV7-9 to TRBJ1-4; 7 bases agree with TRBD1. The V and J ends lost 6 bases and 3 bases, in that order; junction bases with no gene match: 7. Germline V lookup: CDR1 SEHNR, CDR2 FQNEAQ (reference sequence). The CDR3 has 15 amino acids.

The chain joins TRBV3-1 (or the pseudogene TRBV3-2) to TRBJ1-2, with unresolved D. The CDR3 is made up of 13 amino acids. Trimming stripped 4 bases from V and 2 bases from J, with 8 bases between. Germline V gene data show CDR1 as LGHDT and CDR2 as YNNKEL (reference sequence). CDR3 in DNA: TGTGCCAGCAGCCCCCTAGGAAACTATGGCTACACCTTC. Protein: CASSPLGNYGYTF.